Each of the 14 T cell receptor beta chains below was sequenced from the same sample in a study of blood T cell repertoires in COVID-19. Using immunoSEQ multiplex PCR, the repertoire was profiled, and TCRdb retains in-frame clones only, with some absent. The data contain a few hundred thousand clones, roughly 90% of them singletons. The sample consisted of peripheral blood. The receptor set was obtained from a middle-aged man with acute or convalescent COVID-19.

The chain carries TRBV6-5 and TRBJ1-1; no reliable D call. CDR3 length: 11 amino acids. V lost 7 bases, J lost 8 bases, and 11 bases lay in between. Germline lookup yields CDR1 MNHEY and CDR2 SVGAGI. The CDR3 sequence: CASTSNSEAFF. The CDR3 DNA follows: TGTGCCAGCACTAGTAACTCCGAAGCTTTCTTT.

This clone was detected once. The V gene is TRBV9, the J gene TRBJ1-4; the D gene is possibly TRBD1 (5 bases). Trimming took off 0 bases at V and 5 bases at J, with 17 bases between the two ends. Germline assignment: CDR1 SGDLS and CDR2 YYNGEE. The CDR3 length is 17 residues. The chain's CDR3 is CASSVAGTTQVNEKLFF. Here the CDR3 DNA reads TGTGCCAGCAGCGTAGCTGGGACTACCCAAGTGAATGAAAAACTGTTTTTT.

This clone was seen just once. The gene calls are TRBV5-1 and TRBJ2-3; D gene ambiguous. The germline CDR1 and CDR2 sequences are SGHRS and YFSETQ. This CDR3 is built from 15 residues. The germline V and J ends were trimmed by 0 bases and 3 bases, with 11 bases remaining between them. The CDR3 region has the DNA TGCGCCAGCAGCTTGGGGTCCCGGTGGACAGATACGCAGTATTTT. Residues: CASSLGSRWTDTQYF.

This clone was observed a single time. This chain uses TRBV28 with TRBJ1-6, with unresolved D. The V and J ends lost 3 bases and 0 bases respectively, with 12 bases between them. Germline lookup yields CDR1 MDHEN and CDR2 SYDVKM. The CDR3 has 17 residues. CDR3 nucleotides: TGTGCCAGCAGTTTTGAAACAGAGAGCTCCTATAATTCACCCCTCCACTTT. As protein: CASSFETESSYNSPLHF.

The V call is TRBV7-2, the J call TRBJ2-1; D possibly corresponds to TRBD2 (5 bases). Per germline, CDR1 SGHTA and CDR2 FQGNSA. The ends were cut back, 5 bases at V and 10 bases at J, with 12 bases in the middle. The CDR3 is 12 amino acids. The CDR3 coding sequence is TGTGCCAGCAGCCCCGGCGGGCCCGAGCAGTTCTTC. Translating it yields CASSPGGPEQFF.

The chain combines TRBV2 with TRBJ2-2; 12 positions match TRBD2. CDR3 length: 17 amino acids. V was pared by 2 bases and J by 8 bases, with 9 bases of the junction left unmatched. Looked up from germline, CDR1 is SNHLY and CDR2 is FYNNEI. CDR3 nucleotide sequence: TGTGCCAGCAGTGAATGGGCTAGCGGGGGGGTATATGGGGAGCTGTTTTTT. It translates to CASSEWASGGVYGELFF.

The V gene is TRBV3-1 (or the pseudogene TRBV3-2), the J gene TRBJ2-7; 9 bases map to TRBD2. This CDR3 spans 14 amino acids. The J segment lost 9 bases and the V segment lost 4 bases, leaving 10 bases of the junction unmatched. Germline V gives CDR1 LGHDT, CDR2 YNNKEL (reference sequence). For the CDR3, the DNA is TGTGCCAGCAGCCCCCGGACTAGCGAGAGCACGCAGTACTTC. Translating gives CASSPRTSESTQYF.

The CDR3 DNA sequence: TGTGCCATCAGTTCCGGGATGGGGACTAATGAAAAACTGTTTTTT. Residues: CAISSGMGTNEKLFF. V usage is TRBV10-3 and J usage is TRBJ1-4; D is unclear. Per germline, CDR1 ENHRY and CDR2 SYGVKD. The V end lost 5 bases, the J end lost 2 bases, and 12 bases lay between the germline ends. This CDR3 region has 15 residues.

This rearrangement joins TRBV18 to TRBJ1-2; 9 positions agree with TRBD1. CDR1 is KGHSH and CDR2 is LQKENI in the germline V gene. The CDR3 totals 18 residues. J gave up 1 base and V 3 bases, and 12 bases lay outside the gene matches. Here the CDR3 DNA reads TGTGCCAGCTCACCCTCCGGGACAGGGAGATCCTTTAACTATGGCTACACCTTC. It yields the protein CASSPSGTGRSFNYGYTF.

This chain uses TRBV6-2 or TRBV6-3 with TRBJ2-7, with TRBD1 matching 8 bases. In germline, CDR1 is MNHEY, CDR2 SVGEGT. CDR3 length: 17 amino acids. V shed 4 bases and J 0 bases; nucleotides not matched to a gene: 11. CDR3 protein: CASSSPFQGASSYEQYF. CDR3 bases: TGTGCCAGCAGTTCCCCTTTCCAGGGGGCTAGCTCCTACGAGCAGTACTTC.

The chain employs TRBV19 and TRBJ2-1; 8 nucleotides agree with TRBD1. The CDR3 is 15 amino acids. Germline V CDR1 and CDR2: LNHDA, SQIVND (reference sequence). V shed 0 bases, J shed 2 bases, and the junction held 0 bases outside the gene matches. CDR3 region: CASSIEGQAYNEQFF. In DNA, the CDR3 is TGTGCCAGTAGTATAGAGGGACAGGCCTACAATGAGCAGTTCTTC.

The CDR3 reads CASSLRGVPDTEAFF. For the CDR3, the DNA is TGTGCCAGCAGTTTGCGGGGGGTTCCGGACACTGAAGCTTTCTTT. V and J are TRBV27 and TRBJ1-1, with a weak D call TRBD1 (5 bases). CDR1 is MNHEY and CDR2 is SMNVEV in the germline V gene (reference sequence). The CDR3 runs to 15 residues. V shed 3 bases and J shed 3 bases, with 14 bases lying between them.

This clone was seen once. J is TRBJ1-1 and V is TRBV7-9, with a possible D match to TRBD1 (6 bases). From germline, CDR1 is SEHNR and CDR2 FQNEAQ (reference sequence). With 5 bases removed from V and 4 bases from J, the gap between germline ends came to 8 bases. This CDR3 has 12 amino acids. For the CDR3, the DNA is TGTGCCAGCAGCCTGACAGGCACTGAAGCTTTCTTT. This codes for CASSLTGTEAFF.

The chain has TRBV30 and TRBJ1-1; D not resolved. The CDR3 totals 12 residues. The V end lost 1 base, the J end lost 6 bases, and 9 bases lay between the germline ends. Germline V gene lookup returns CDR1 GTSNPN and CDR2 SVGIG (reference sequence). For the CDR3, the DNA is TGTGCCTGGAGTGGTGTTCTATCTGAAGCTTTCTTT. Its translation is CAWSGVLSEAFF.